These T cell receptor beta chains were read from a single sample in a study of blood T cells in healthy people across ages. TCRdb fed the 5' RACE reads into MiXCR, producing one record per CDR3 protein. The sample lists about 730,000 distinct CDR3 sequences, roughly two fifths seen once, with under 25% in the top ten. The sample comprised blood. Every receptor here comes from a woman aged 60 to 75 in good health. CDR3s include the opening cysteine and the closing phenylalanine or tryptophan. The order of the fields is J gene, clone size, V gene, D gene, CDR3 protein, CDR3 DNA. A D gene is named only where the DNA matches it firmly. The size field is filled for only some rows; it gives once, few, many or a size class.

j_call: TRBJ2-1
clone_size: once
v_call: TRBV18
d_call: TRBD2
cdr3_aa: CASSPRLADVPPETQFF
cdr3_nt: TGTGCCAGCTCACCACGGCTAGCGGACGTCCCGCCAGAGACCCAGTTCTTC

j_call: TRBJ2-3
clone_size: many
v_call: TRBV10-3
d_call: TRBD1
cdr3_aa: CAISVQGADTQYF
cdr3_nt: TGTGCCATCAGTGTGCAGGGGGCAGATACGCAGTATTTT

j_call: TRBJ2-5
clone_size: .
v_call: TRBV20-1
d_call: TRBD1
cdr3_aa: CSASPQGASETQYF
cdr3_nt: TGCAGTGCTAGTCCCCAGGGGGCGAGTGAGACCCAGTACTTC

j_call: TRBJ2-7
clone_size: .
v_call: TRBV6-2/TRBV6-3
d_call: TRBD2
cdr3_aa: CASSYRREMGEQYF
cdr3_nt: TGTGCCAGCAGTTACAGGCGGGAGATGGGCGAGCAGTACTTC

j_call: TRBJ2-3
clone_size: .
v_call: TRBV28
d_call: TRBD2
cdr3_aa: CASTSTSGTDTQYF
cdr3_nt: TGTGCCAGCACCTCCACTAGCGGCACAGATACGCAGTATTTT

j_call: TRBJ2-5
clone_size: .
v_call: TRBV19
d_call: TRBD2
cdr3_aa: CASSLAGTSGLETQYF
cdr3_nt: TGTGCCAGTAGCCTAGCCGGGACTAGCGGATTAGAGACCCAGTACTTC

j_call: TRBJ2-3
clone_size: .
v_call: TRBV18
d_call: TRBD2
cdr3_aa: CASSPRAGGATDTQYF
cdr3_nt: TGTGCCAGCTCACCACGAGCGGGGGGGGCCACAGATACGCAGTATTTT

j_call: TRBJ2-5
clone_size: few
v_call: TRBV12-3/TRBV12-4
d_call: TRBD1
cdr3_aa: CASSRDSAETQYF
cdr3_nt: TGTGCCAGCAGCCGGGACAGTGCAGAGACCCAGTACTTC

j_call: TRBJ2-7
clone_size: .
v_call: TRBV11-1
d_call: TRBD1
cdr3_aa: CASSLRGGIDEQYF
cdr3_nt: TGTGCCAGCAGCTTGCGAGGGGGCATCGATGAGCAGTACTTC

j_call: TRBJ2-7
clone_size: .
v_call: TRBV20-1
d_call: .
cdr3_aa: CSASESYEQYF
cdr3_nt: TGCAGTGCTAGCGAATCCTACGAGCAGTACTTC

j_call: TRBJ2-1
clone_size: .
v_call: TRBV27
d_call: TRBD1
cdr3_aa: CASRRTGEYSYNEQFF
cdr3_nt: TGTGCCAGCAGACGGACAGGGGAATACTCCTACAATGAGCAGTTCTTC

j_call: TRBJ2-1
clone_size: .
v_call: TRBV7-9
d_call: TRBD2
cdr3_aa: CASSKREGGYNEQFF
cdr3_nt: TGTGCCAGCAGCAAGCGGGAGGGAGGCTACAATGAGCAGTTCTTC

j_call: TRBJ2-1
clone_size: many
v_call: TRBV13
d_call: .
cdr3_aa: CAGKRDEQFF
cdr3_nt: TGTGCCGGTAAGAGGGATGAGCAGTTCTTC

j_call: TRBJ2-3
clone_size: .
v_call: TRBV29-1
d_call: .
cdr3_aa: CSVEVGNKGTQYF
cdr3_nt: TGCAGCGTTGAAGTAGGAAACAAGGGTACGCAGTATTTT

j_call: TRBJ2-7
clone_size: few
v_call: TRBV20-1
d_call: TRBD2
cdr3_aa: CSAGTSVEQYF
cdr3_nt: TGCAGTGCCGGGACTAGCGTCGAGCAGTACTTC

j_call: TRBJ2-1
clone_size: .
v_call: TRBV9
d_call: .
cdr3_aa: CARGTPIFKCSYNEQFF
cdr3_nt: TGTGCCAGAGGGACCCCCATATTTAAATGCTCCTACAATGAGCAGTTCTTC

j_call: TRBJ2-6
clone_size: .
v_call: TRBV29-1
d_call: TRBD1
cdr3_aa: CSVQPTGASGANVLTF
cdr3_nt: TGCAGCGTTCAGCCTACAGGGGCCTCTGGGGCCAACGTCCTGACTTTC

j_call: TRBJ2-6
clone_size: .
v_call: TRBV6-4
d_call: .
cdr3_aa: CASSPDYLRLSGANVLTF
cdr3_nt: TGTGCCAGCAGTCCCGACTACTTACGGCTTTCTGGGGCCAACGTCCTGACTTTC

j_call: TRBJ2-7
clone_size: .
v_call: TRBV5-1
d_call: TRBD2
cdr3_aa: CASSLAPSGSRDEQYF
cdr3_nt: TGCGCCAGCAGCTTGGCACCGAGCGGGAGTAGGGATGAGCAGTACTTC

j_call: TRBJ2-7
clone_size: few
v_call: TRBV20-1
d_call: .
cdr3_aa: CSAWSYGGETYNEQYF
cdr3_nt: TGCAGTGCTTGGTCGTACGGGGGCGAGACCTACAATGAGCAGTACTTC

j_call: TRBJ2-7
clone_size: .
v_call: TRBV4-3
d_call: .
cdr3_aa: CASSQDGGSFYEQYF
cdr3_nt: TGCGCCAGCAGCCAAGACGGTGGGAGTTTCTACGAGCAGTACTTC

j_call: TRBJ2-5
clone_size: many
v_call: TRBV29-1
d_call: TRBD2
cdr3_aa: CSVALTGLAGETQYF
cdr3_nt: TGCAGCGTTGCGTTAACTGGACTAGCGGGAGAGACCCAGTACTTC

j_call: TRBJ2-3
clone_size: .
v_call: TRBV10-3
d_call: .
cdr3_aa: CATAPRDSDTQYF
cdr3_nt: TGTGCCACCGCCCCGAGGGATTCTGATACGCAGTATTTT

j_call: TRBJ2-7
clone_size: few
v_call: TRBV4-2
d_call: .
cdr3_aa: CASSQDSVEQYF
cdr3_nt: TGTGCCAGCAGCCAAGATTCAGTCGAGCAGTACTTC

j_call: TRBJ2-3
clone_size: many
v_call: TRBV7-2
d_call: .
cdr3_aa: CASSSAERTDTQYF
cdr3_nt: TGTGCCAGCAGCTCCGCAGAACGCACAGATACGCAGTATTTT

j_call: TRBJ2-6
clone_size: many
v_call: TRBV12-3/TRBV12-4
d_call: .
cdr3_aa: CASSPGEAGANVLTF
cdr3_nt: TGTGCCAGCAGTCCGGGAGAGGCTGGGGCCAACGTCCTGACTTTC

j_call: TRBJ2-1
clone_size: .
v_call: TRBV6-1
d_call: .
cdr3_aa: CASSRNREQFF
cdr3_nt: TGTGCCAGCAGTCGTAACCGGGAGCAGTTCTTC

j_call: TRBJ2-1
clone_size: .
v_call: TRBV3-1
d_call: .
cdr3_aa: CASSPPNNEQFF
cdr3_nt: TGTGCCAGCAGCCCGCCTAACAATGAGCAGTTCTTC

j_call: TRBJ2-3
clone_size: few
v_call: TRBV5-6
d_call: .
cdr3_aa: CASSLEGPSDTQYF
cdr3_nt: TGTGCCAGCAGCTTGGAGGGGCCGTCAGATACGCAGTATTTT

j_call: TRBJ1-1
clone_size: few
v_call: TRBV6-5
d_call: .
cdr3_aa: CASSPANTEAFF
cdr3_nt: TGTGCCAGCAGTCCCGCGAACACTGAAGCTTTCTTT

j_call: TRBJ2-4
clone_size: few
v_call: TRBV2
d_call: TRBD1
cdr3_aa: CASSETWTGSNIQYF
cdr3_nt: TGTGCCAGCAGTGAGACTTGGACAGGGTCGAACATTCAGTACTTC

j_call: TRBJ2-1
clone_size: .
v_call: TRBV18
d_call: TRBD2
cdr3_aa: CASSPSTSGSLGNEQFF
cdr3_nt: TGTGCCAGCTCACCCTCTACTAGCGGGAGTCTCGGCAATGAGCAGTTCTTC

j_call: TRBJ1-2
clone_size: .
v_call: TRBV14
d_call: .
cdr3_aa: CASSQAGGLYGYTF
cdr3_nt: TGTGCCAGCAGCCAAGCGGGCGGCCTCTATGGCTACACCTTC

j_call: TRBJ1-2
clone_size: many
v_call: TRBV20-1
d_call: .
cdr3_aa: CSASPGHYGYTF
cdr3_nt: TGCAGTGCCTCCCCTGGACACTATGGCTACACCTTC

j_call: TRBJ1-1
clone_size: .
v_call: TRBV7-2
d_call: .
cdr3_aa: CASSLEGTLTNTEAFF
cdr3_nt: TGTGCCAGCAGCTTAGAAGGGACGCTAACGAACACTGAAGCTTTCTTT

j_call: TRBJ2-3
clone_size: few
v_call: TRBV3-1
d_call: .
cdr3_aa: CPIRYTQYF
cdr3_nt: TGCCCTATTAGATACACGCAGTATTTT

j_call: TRBJ1-2
clone_size: .
v_call: TRBV27
d_call: .
cdr3_aa: CASSRTGFPDYGYTF
cdr3_nt: TGTGCCAGCAGTCGAACAGGGTTTCCCGATTATGGCTACACCTTC

j_call: TRBJ1-5
clone_size: .
v_call: TRBV28
d_call: .
cdr3_aa: CASLRGGLEQPQHF
cdr3_nt: TGTGCCAGCCTCCGGGGGGGGTTGGAGCAGCCCCAGCATTTT

j_call: TRBJ2-6
clone_size: few
v_call: TRBV6-8
d_call: .
cdr3_aa: CASSYSPSGGGANVLTF
cdr3_nt: TGTGCCAGCAGTTACTCACCCTCCGGGGGTGGGGCCAACGTCCTGACTTTC

j_call: TRBJ2-3
clone_size: many
v_call: TRBV29-1
d_call: .
cdr3_aa: CSVEGPASTDTQYF
cdr3_nt: TGCAGCGTTGAAGGTCCGGCTAGCACAGATACGCAGTATTTT

j_call: TRBJ1-1
clone_size: .
v_call: TRBV29-1
d_call: TRBD1
cdr3_aa: CSVEGQGPAEAFF
cdr3_nt: TGCAGCGTTGAGGGACAGGGACCCGCTGAAGCTTTCTTT

j_call: TRBJ2-7
clone_size: .
v_call: TRBV11-2
d_call: .
cdr3_aa: CASSAGPEFYEQYF
cdr3_nt: TGTGCCAGCAGCGCGGGGCCAGAGTTTTACGAGCAGTACTTC

j_call: TRBJ1-1
clone_size: few
v_call: TRBV7-9
d_call: .
cdr3_aa: CASSPAAAEAFF
cdr3_nt: TGTGCCAGCAGCCCAGCAGCTGCTGAAGCTTTCTTT

j_call: TRBJ2-5
clone_size: .
v_call: TRBV20-1
d_call: TRBD1
cdr3_aa: CSASDRGLGQETQYF
cdr3_nt: TGCAGTGCTAGTGACAGGGGCCTCGGGCAAGAGACCCAGTACTTC

j_call: TRBJ2-1
clone_size: few
v_call: TRBV27
d_call: .
cdr3_aa: CASSSMYEQFF
cdr3_nt: TGTGCCAGCAGTTCCATGTATGAGCAGTTCTTC

j_call: TRBJ2-7
clone_size: .
v_call: TRBV3-1
d_call: TRBD1
cdr3_aa: CASSQVGQGGEQYF
cdr3_nt: TGTGCCAGCAGCCAAGTTGGACAGGGCGGCGAGCAGTACTTC

j_call: TRBJ2-7
clone_size: .
v_call: TRBV20-1
d_call: TRBD2
cdr3_aa: CSAASSGRAHYEQYF
cdr3_nt: TGCAGTGCTGCTTCTAGCGGGAGGGCCCATTACGAGCAGTACTTC

j_call: TRBJ2-7
clone_size: few
v_call: TRBV7-6
d_call: .
cdr3_aa: CASSSGLGDEQYF
cdr3_nt: TGTGCCAGCAGCTCTGGTCTTGGGGACGAGCAGTACTTC

j_call: TRBJ2-3
clone_size: .
v_call: TRBV12-3/TRBV12-4
d_call: .
cdr3_aa: CASSNPGLSTDTQYF
cdr3_nt: TGTGCCAGCAGTAACCCGGGACTGAGCACAGATACGCAGTATTTT

j_call: TRBJ2-7
clone_size: many
v_call: TRBV20-1
d_call: .
cdr3_aa: CSATMEGTGSDEQYF
cdr3_nt: TGCAGTGCTACCATGGAGGGTACAGGGTCGGACGAGCAGTACTTC

j_call: TRBJ2-1
clone_size: few
v_call: TRBV20-1
d_call: .
cdr3_aa: CSATYLGGPNNEQFF
cdr3_nt: TGCAGTGCTACCTATCTGGGGGGGCCGAACAATGAGCAGTTCTTC

j_call: TRBJ1-2
clone_size: .
v_call: TRBV2
d_call: .
cdr3_aa: CASSDQGSSYGYTF
cdr3_nt: TGTGCCAGCAGTGATCAGGGGAGCAGCTATGGCTACACCTTC